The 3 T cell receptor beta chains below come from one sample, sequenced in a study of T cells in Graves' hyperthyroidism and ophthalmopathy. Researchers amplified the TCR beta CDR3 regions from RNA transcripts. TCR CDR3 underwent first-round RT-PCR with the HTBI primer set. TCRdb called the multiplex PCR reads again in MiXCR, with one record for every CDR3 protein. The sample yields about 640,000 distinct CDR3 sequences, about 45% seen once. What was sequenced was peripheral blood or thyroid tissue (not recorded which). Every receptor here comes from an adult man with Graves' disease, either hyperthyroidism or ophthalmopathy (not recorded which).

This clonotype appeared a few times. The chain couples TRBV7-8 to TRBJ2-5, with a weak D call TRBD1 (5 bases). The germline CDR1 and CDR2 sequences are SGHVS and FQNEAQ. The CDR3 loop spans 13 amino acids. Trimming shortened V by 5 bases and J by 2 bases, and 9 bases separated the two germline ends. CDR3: CASSKRQQETQYF. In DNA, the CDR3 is TGTGCCAGCAGCAAGCGACAGCAAGAGACCCAGTACTTC. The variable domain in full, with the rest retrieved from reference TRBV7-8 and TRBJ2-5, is GAGVSQSPRYKVAKRGQDVALRCDPISGHVSLFWYQQALGQGPEFLTYFQNEAQLDKSGLPSDRFFAERPEGSVSTLKIQRTQQEDSAVYLCASSKRQQETQYFGPGTRLLVL.

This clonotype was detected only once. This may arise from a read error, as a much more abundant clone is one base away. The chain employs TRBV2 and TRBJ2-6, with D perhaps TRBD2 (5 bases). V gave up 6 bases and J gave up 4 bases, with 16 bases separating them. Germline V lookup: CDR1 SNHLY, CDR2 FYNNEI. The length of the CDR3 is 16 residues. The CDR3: CASSSLRARGANVLTF. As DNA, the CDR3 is TGTGCCAGCAGCTCGCTGCGGGCAAGGGGGGCCAACGTCCTGACTTTC.

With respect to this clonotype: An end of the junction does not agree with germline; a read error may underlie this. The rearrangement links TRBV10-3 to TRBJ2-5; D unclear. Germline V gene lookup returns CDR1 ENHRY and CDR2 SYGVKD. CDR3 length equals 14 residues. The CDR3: CASSLWTAQETQYF. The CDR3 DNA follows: TGTGCCAGCAGTCTTTGGACGGCCCAAGAGACCCAGTACTTC.